Presented here are 10 T cell receptor beta chains from one specimen sequenced in a study of blood T cell repertoires in COVID-19. The protocol was immunoSEQ multiplex PCR, while the TCRdb copy is restricted to in-frame clones and leaves out a portion. The sample gives 180,000 or so clones, about 84% of which show up once; over 7% is in the top ten. The material sequenced was PBMCs or T cells enriched from blood (not recorded which). Receptor source: a young woman who had recovered from COVID-19.

The V call is TRBV5-4, the J call TRBJ2-6; 9 bases match TRBD1. Germline values: CDR1 SGHNT, CDR2 YYREEE (reference sequence). Unmatched junction bases numbered 1, after V lost 2 bases and J lost 4 bases. This CDR3 is 15 amino acids long. The CDR3 coding sequence is TGTGCCAGCAGCTTACAGGGGGCCGGGGCCAACGTCCTGACTTTC. Translation: CASSLQGAGANVLTF.

This chain uses TRBV4-1 with TRBJ1-5, with D perhaps TRBD1 (6 bases). The V gene's germline CDR1 is MGHRA and CDR2 YSYEKL. Trimming left V 4 bases short and J 0 bases short, with 16 bases between. CDR3 length equals 17 residues. In DNA, the CDR3 is TGCGCCAGCAGCCGCGGGGGCTTGGCCGATAGCAATCAGCCCCAGCATTTT. Its translation is CASSRGGLADSNQPQHF.

The chain links TRBV6-1 to TRBJ1-3; 8 nucleotides match TRBD1. Germline V lookup: CDR1 MNHNS, CDR2 SASEGT. This CDR3 is 17 amino acids long. The V segment lost 0 bases and the J segment 4 bases; nucleotides outside the gene matches: 8. CDR3 sequence reads: CASSEAGQGVSGNTIYF. Written as DNA, the CDR3 is TGTGCCAGCAGTGAAGCTGGACAGGGTGTTTCCGGAAACACCATATATTTT.

This chain links TRBV18 with TRBJ2-1; a weak D match, TRBD1 (8 bases). Germline V gene lookup returns CDR1 KGHSH and CDR2 LQKENI. The CDR3 has 14 amino acids. With 3 bases removed from V and 5 bases from J, the gap between germline ends came to 11 bases. The CDR3 region has the DNA TGTGCCAGCTCACCTACAGGGGGGGACAATGAGCAGTTCTTC. Protein sequence: CASSPTGGDNEQFF.

The V gene is TRBV6-1, the J gene TRBJ1-3, with D maybe TRBD1 (5 bases). V was trimmed by 2 bases and J by 3 bases, leaving 8 bases between them. Germline V lookup: CDR1 MNHNS, CDR2 SASEGT. The CDR3 runs to 14 residues. The CDR3 bases are TGTGCCAGCAGTGAAAACGGGGGTGGAAACACCATATATTTT. Amino acids: CASSENGGGNTIYF.

This clone showed up just a few times. This chain uses TRBV5-6 with TRBJ2-7; TRBD2 matches at 8 bases. CDR3 length: 17 residues. With 0 bases clipped from V and 0 bases from J, the junction kept 8 bases outside the gene matches. Germline V gene sequence: CDR1 SGHDT, CDR2 YYEEEE. The CDR3 DNA sequence: TGTGCCAGCAGCTTGGTAGGGGTTAGCGGGGTCTCCTACGAGCAGTACTTC. Amino acids: CASSLVGVSGVSYEQYF.

A single count supports this clone. The chain combines TRBV30 with TRBJ1-2; D call uncertain. Trimming cost V 1 base and J 4 bases, with 10 bases left between them. The CDR3 loop spans 13 amino acids. Germline V gives CDR1 GTSNPN, CDR2 SVGIG (reference sequence). The CDR3 loop is CAWSESTAYGYTF. The CDR3 region has the DNA TGTGCCTGGAGTGAATCTACAGCCTATGGCTACACCTTC.

This clone was counted only a few times. This chain uses TRBV29-1 with TRBJ2-5, with D uncertain. The germline V gene has CDR1 SQVTM and CDR2 ANQGSEA. This CDR3 is 10 amino acids long. Trimming shortened V by 7 bases and J by 3 bases, and 6 bases separated the two germline ends. DNA of the CDR3: TGCAGCGGAGAGGAAGAGACCCAGTACTTC. This codes for CSGEEETQYF.

A single count supports this clone. The V gene is TRBV5-1, the J gene TRBJ2-1; TRBD1 aligns across 10 bases. Germline-derived CDR1 and CDR2 are SGHRS and YFSETQ. The V segment lost 1 base and the J segment 8 bases; nucleotides outside the gene matches: 3. The CDR3 spans 14 residues. CDR3 amino acids: CASSLTTGGHEQFF. The DNA for the CDR3 is TGCGCCAGCAGCTTGACGACAGGGGGCCATGAGCAGTTCTTC.

This clone was seen a single time. The V gene is TRBV7-9, the J gene TRBJ2-1, with 11 nucleotides matching TRBD2. J gave up 4 bases and V 5 bases, and 7 bases lay outside the gene matches. Germline V gene lookup returns CDR1 SEHNR and CDR2 FQNEAQ (reference sequence). The CDR3 covers 16 residues. The CDR3 nucleotides are TGTGCCAGCAGCCGACTAGCGGGATCGGGATACAATGAGCAGTTCTTC. It translates to CASSRLAGSGYNEQFF. The full variable domain, with the rest looked up from reference TRBV7-9 and TRBJ2-1, is DTGVSQNPRHKITKRGQNVTFRCDPISEHNRLYWYRQTLGQGPEFLTYFQNEAQLEKSRLLSDRFSAERPKGSFSTLEIQRTEQGDSAMYLCASSRLAGSGYNEQFFGPGTRLTVL.